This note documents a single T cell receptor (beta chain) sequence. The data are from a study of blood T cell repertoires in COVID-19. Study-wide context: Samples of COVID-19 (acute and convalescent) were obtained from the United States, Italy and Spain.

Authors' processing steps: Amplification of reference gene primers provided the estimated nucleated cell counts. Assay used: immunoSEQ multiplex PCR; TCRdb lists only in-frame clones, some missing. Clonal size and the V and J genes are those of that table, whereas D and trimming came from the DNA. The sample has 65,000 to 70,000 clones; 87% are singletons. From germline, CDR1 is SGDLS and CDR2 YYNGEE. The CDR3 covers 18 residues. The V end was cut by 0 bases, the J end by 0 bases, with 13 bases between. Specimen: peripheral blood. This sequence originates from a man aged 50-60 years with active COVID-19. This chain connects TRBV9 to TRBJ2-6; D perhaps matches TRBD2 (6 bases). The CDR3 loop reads CASSVDPAGPSGANVLTF. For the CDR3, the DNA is TGTGCCAGCAGCGTAGACCCGGCGGGACCCTCTGGGGCCAACGTCCTGACTTTC.